These T cell receptor beta chains were read from a single sample in a study of monozygotic twins with inflammatory bowel disease. TCRdb re-called the 5' RACE reads and gives one entry per CDR3 protein, without DNA. This repertoire includes more than 300,000 distinct CDR3 sequences. The specimen was blood. The receptors come from a human donor with ulcerative colitis or Crohn's disease, or a healthy co-twin of an affected twin (not recorded which). The CDR3 runs from the conserved cysteine through the conserved F or W.

len: 16; v_gene: TRBV4-3; j_gene: TRBJ2-2; CDR3aa: CASSQDGRQGAGELFF
len: 17; v_gene: TRBV5-6; j_gene: TRBJ2-1; CDR3aa: CASSITSGHQDYNEQFF
len: 17; v_gene: TRBV20-1; j_gene: TRBJ2-3; CDR3aa: CSARGTSGGANADTQYF
len: 15; v_gene: TRBV12-3/TRBV12-4; j_gene: TRBJ2-5; CDR3aa: CASSLSTGYQETQYF
len: 14; v_gene: TRBV5-4; j_gene: TRBJ2-3; CDR3aa: CASSLSLATDTQYF
len: 16; v_gene: TRBV20-1; j_gene: TRBJ2-5; CDR3aa: CSAGGPGREFQETQYF
len: 17; v_gene: TRBV7-8; j_gene: TRBJ1-2; CDR3aa: CASSLYSGGRANYGYTF
len: 14; v_gene: TRBV9; j_gene: TRBJ1-4; CDR3aa: CASNRGTGDEKLFF
len: 14; v_gene: TRBV29-1; j_gene: TRBJ2-5; CDR3aa: CSVDGPGHLETQYF
len: 13; v_gene: TRBV30; j_gene: TRBJ2-3; CDR3aa: CAWTSGVADTQYF
len: 15; v_gene: TRBV6-1; j_gene: TRBJ1-5; CDR3aa: CASSGWVSSNQPQHF
len: 13; v_gene: TRBV24-1; j_gene: TRBJ1-2; CDR3aa: CATSGGANYGYTF
len: 13; v_gene: TRBV5-1; j_gene: TRBJ2-7; CDR3aa: CASSFRNAYEQYF
len: 17; v_gene: TRBV27; j_gene: TRBJ1-1; CDR3aa: CASSFTGTGPLNTEAFF
len: 14; v_gene: TRBV18; j_gene: TRBJ1-5; CDR3aa: CASSTTGYNQPQHF
len: 14; v_gene: TRBV7-2; j_gene: TRBJ2-7; CDR3aa: CATRTGTESYEQYF
len: 15; v_gene: TRBV6-2/TRBV6-3; j_gene: TRBJ2-5; CDR3aa: CASSSQGAIRETQYF
len: 19; v_gene: TRBV4-2; j_gene: TRBJ2-7; CDR3aa: CASSKGGAGEARNSYEQYF
len: 14; v_gene: TRBV20-1; j_gene: TRBJ2-7; CDR3aa: CSARQAGSSYEQYF
len: 12; v_gene: TRBV27; j_gene: TRBJ1-2; CDR3aa: CASSPNSYGYTF
len: 14; v_gene: TRBV4-3; j_gene: TRBJ2-7; CDR3aa: CASSQERYSYEQYF
len: 18; v_gene: TRBV28; j_gene: TRBJ1-6; CDR3aa: CASSPDRGSAGYNSPLHF
len: 13; v_gene: TRBV6-2/TRBV6-3; j_gene: TRBJ2-7; CDR3aa: CASRTSGTYEQYF
len: 16; v_gene: TRBV11-1; j_gene: TRBJ1-6; CDR3aa: CASGRGGSSYNSPLHF
len: 15; v_gene: TRBV5-1; j_gene: TRBJ1-2; CDR3aa: CASRRQGTEVYGYTF
len: 16; v_gene: TRBV9; j_gene: TRBJ2-2; CDR3aa: CASSVGEGPITGELFF
len: 15; v_gene: TRBV6-2/TRBV6-3; j_gene: TRBJ2-6; CDR3aa: CASSSLASGANVLTF
len: 13; v_gene: TRBV24-1; j_gene: TRBJ1-2; CDR3aa: CATSDFDTPGYTF
len: 16; v_gene: TRBV29-1; j_gene: TRBJ2-1; CDR3aa: CSVEVDRGLTYNEQFF
len: 17; v_gene: TRBV6-2/TRBV6-3; j_gene: TRBJ2-7; CDR3aa: CASSYSYRTGGGGEQYF
len: 15; v_gene: TRBV7-9; j_gene: TRBJ2-1; CDR3aa: CASSLRQGTYNEQFF
len: 14; v_gene: TRBV20-1; j_gene: TRBJ2-7; CDR3aa: CSARGTGSNYEQYF
len: 14; v_gene: TRBV7-2; j_gene: TRBJ2-7; CDR3aa: CASSSFGTAYEQYF
len: 16; v_gene: TRBV29-1; j_gene: TRBJ2-6; CDR3aa: CSVGAVGLLGANVLTF
len: 14; v_gene: TRBV12-3/TRBV12-4; j_gene: TRBJ1-2; CDR3aa: CVSSLRGWPYGYTF
len: 16; v_gene: TRBV9; j_gene: TRBJ2-5; CDR3aa: CASSVSMDSRQETQYF
len: 11; v_gene: TRBV7-2; j_gene: TRBJ2-3; CDR3aa: CASSSIDTQYF
len: 15; v_gene: TRBV28; j_gene: TRBJ2-1; CDR3aa: CASRYEGRETAEQFF
len: 14; v_gene: TRBV3-1; j_gene: TRBJ2-7; CDR3aa: CASGSEVPPYEQYF
len: 15; v_gene: TRBV24-1; j_gene: TRBJ2-3; CDR3aa: CATSDSLGPGDTQYF
len: 16; v_gene: TRBV24-1; j_gene: TRBJ2-1; CDR3aa: CATSDPGRLSYNEQFF
len: 15; v_gene: TRBV15; j_gene: TRBJ1-5; CDR3aa: CATSRENSHYQPQHF
len: 12; v_gene: TRBV29-1; j_gene: TRBJ1-1; CDR3aa: CSHGERNTEAFF
len: 15; v_gene: TRBV27; j_gene: TRBJ2-7; CDR3aa: CASSFLTGGLHEQYF
len: 16; v_gene: TRBV18; j_gene: TRBJ2-5; CDR3aa: CASSPQGGAMSETQYF
len: 14; v_gene: TRBV7-8; j_gene: TRBJ2-1; CDR3aa: CASSLVYGSGGQFF
len: 15; v_gene: TRBV4-1; j_gene: TRBJ1-2; CDR3aa: CASSQAPGGIVGYTF
len: 17; v_gene: TRBV11-1; j_gene: TRBJ2-3; CDR3aa: CASSLLTSGGATDTQYF
len: 14; v_gene: TRBV7-2; j_gene: TRBJ2-7; CDR3aa: CASSLATGGYEQYF
len: 15; v_gene: TRBV7-2; j_gene: TRBJ1-2; CDR3aa: CASSQQGQGAYGYTF